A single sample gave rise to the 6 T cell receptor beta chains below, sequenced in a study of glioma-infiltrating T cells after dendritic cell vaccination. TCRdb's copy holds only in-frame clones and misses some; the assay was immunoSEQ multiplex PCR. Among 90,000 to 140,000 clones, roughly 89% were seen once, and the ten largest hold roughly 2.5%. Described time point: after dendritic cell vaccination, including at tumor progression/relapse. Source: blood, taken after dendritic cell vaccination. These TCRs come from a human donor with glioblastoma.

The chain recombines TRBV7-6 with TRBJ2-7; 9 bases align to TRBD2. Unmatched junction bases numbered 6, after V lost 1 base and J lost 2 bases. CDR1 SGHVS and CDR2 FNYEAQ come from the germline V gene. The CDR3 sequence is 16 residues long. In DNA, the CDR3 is TGTGCCAGCAGCTTAGGTCCTAGCGGGACGACCTACGAGCAGTACTTC. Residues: CASSLGPSGTTYEQYF. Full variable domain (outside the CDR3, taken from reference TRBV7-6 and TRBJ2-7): GAGVSQSPRYKVTKRGQDVALRCDPISGHVSLYWYRQALGQGPEFLTYFNYEAQQDKSGLPNDRFSAERPEGSISTLTIQRTEQRDSAMYRCASSLGPSGTTYEQYFGPGTRLTVT.

This CDR3 is CASSEEGRGQQPQHF. The CDR3 nucleotides are TGTGCCAGCAGTGAAGAGGGCAGGGGCCAACAGCCCCAGCATTTT. The V and J genes are TRBV6-1 and TRBJ1-5, with D possibly matching TRBD1 (6 bases). Germline CDR1 and CDR2: MNHNS and SASEGT. This CDR3 contains 15 residues. Trimming took off 1 base at V and 7 bases at J, with 14 bases between the two ends.

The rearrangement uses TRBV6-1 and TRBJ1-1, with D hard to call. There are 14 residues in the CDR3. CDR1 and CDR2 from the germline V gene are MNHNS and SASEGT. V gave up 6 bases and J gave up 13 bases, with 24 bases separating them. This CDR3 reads CASSQGGVRVGVFF. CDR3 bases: TGTGCCAGCAGCCAAGGTGGGGTTCGGGTGGGAGTTTTCTTT.

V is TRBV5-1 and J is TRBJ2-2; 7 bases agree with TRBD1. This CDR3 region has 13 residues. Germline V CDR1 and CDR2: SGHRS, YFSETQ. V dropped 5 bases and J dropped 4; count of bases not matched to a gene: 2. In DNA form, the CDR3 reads TGCGCCAGCAGGACAGGGACCACCGGGGAGCTGTTTTTT. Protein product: CASRTGTTGELFF. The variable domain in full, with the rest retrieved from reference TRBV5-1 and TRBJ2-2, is KAGVTQTPRYLIKTRGQQVTLSCSPISGHRSVSWYQQTPGQGLQFLFEYFSETQRNKGNFPGRFSGRQFSNSRSEMNVSTLELGDSALYLCASRTGTTGELFFGEGSRLTVL.

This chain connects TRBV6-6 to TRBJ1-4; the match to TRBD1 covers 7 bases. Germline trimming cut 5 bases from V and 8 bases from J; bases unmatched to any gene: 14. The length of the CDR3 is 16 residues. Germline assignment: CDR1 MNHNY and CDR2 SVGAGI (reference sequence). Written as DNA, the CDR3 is TGTGCCAGCAGTACGGGAGTAGACAGGGCAGAAGAAAAACTGTTTTTT. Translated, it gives CASSTGVDRAEEKLFF.

The CDR3 sequence: CASLPRGGTEAFF. The CDR3 nucleotides are TGTGCCAGCTTACCAAGGGGGGGGACTGAAGCTTTCTTT. The chain uses TRBV5-4 and TRBJ1-1, with a tentative D call TRBD1 (6 bases). CDR3 size: 13 residues. Germline V CDR1 and CDR2: SGHNT, YYREEE (reference sequence). V lost 7 bases to trimming and J lost 5 bases, with 15 bases between them.